These 15 T cell receptor beta chains were all obtained from the same sample, sequenced in a study of T cell responses to AZD1222 COVID-19 vaccine. The data were produced by immunoSEQ multiplex PCR, yet TCRdb's version contains in-frame clones alone and is incomplete. The sample contains over 50,000 clones, 65% to 85% of which appear only once. The input for sequencing was peripheral blood, taken 28 days after the second AZD1222 dose. All receptors derive from an adult who received the AZD1222 COVID-19 vaccine.

This clone was counted a few times. This chain connects TRBV5-5 to TRBJ1-4; D uncertain. V was clipped by 1 base and J by 10 bases, with 11 bases between them. The CDR3 is made up of 13 amino acids. Germline CDR1 and CDR2: SGHKS and YYEKEE (reference sequence). The CDR3 sequence: CASSLLPHGKLFF. CDR3 sequence (DNA): TGTGCCAGCAGCTTGCTTCCCCATGGAAAACTGTTTTTT. The full variable domain, with the rest looked up from reference TRBV5-5 and TRBJ1-4, is DAGVTQSPTHLIKTRGQQVTLRCSPISGHKSVSWYQQVLGQGPQFIFQYYEKEERGRGNFPDRFSARQFPNYSSELNVNALLLGDSALYLCASSLLPHGKLFFGSGTQLSVL.

V and J are TRBV27 and TRBJ2-3, with D perhaps matching TRBD1 or TRBD2 (6 bases each). Germline V gene data show CDR1 as MNHEY and CDR2 as SMNVEV (reference sequence). The CDR3 has 16 amino acids. Trimming left V 6 bases short and J 1 base short, with 17 bases between. The CDR3 reads CASSLGGFLGTDTQYF. CDR3 bases: TGTGCCAGCAGCTTAGGGGGGTTTCTAGGCACAGATACGCAGTATTTT.

This clone is judged large. The chain is built from TRBV10-3 and TRBJ2-2; D not certain. Germline V gene lookup returns CDR1 ENHRY and CDR2 SYGVKD. The CDR3 has 15 residues. Trimming took 6 bases from V and 3 from J, leaving 14 bases between them. Here the CDR3 DNA reads TGTGCCATCAGCCCGCTGGGGATGGACACCGGGGAGCTGTTTTTT. As protein: CAISPLGMDTGELFF.

This clone came up once. The chain carries TRBV6-4 and TRBJ1-5; TRBD1 might be the D (6 bases). The CDR3 length is 17 residues. CDR1 is MRHNA, CDR2 SNTAGT, per germline. V gave up 3 bases and J gave up 0 bases, with 15 bases separating them. CDR3 sequence (DNA): TGTGCCAGCAGTGAAGCGGACAGCCTTTATAGCAATCAGCCCCAGCATTTT. This sequence encodes CASSEADSLYSNQPQHF.

The J gene is TRBJ2-5, the V gene TRBV5-1; D gene ambiguous. From germline, CDR1 is SGHRS and CDR2 YFSETQ. Trimming shortened V by 3 bases and J by 1 base, and 1 base separated the two germline ends. The CDR3 runs to 11 residues. The CDR3 loop is CASSSQETQYF. The CDR3 coding sequence is TGCGCCAGCAGCTCCCAAGAGACCCAGTACTTC.

The chain carries TRBV5-1 and TRBJ2-3; 9 nucleotides align to TRBD2. The CDR3 runs 16 residues. Germline values: CDR1 SGHRS, CDR2 YFSETQ. V dropped 0 bases and J dropped 5; count of bases not matched to a gene: 7. The DNA of the CDR3 is TGCGCCAGCAGCTTGGCGGTAGCGGGAGTGGGAGATACGCAGTATTTT. It translates to CASSLAVAGVGDTQYF.

This clone occurred once. The genes are TRBV5-1 and TRBJ2-7; 9 nucleotides agree with TRBD1. Germline V CDR1 and CDR2: SGHRS, YFSETQ. V was pared by 4 bases and J by 3 bases, with 5 bases of the junction left unmatched. The CDR3 covers 14 residues. The CDR3 DNA reads as TGCGCCAGCAGCACGACAGGGGGGTTCTACGAGCAGTACTTC. It translates to CASSTTGGFYEQYF.

This clone was detected only once. This chain joins TRBV5-1 and TRBJ2-1; TRBD2 matches at 13 bases. V shed 3 bases and J 7 bases; nucleotides not matched to a gene: 10. Germline assignment: CDR1 SGHRS and CDR2 YFSETQ. The CDR3 totals 17 residues. This CDR3 is CASSWTSGRNNLNEQFF. The CDR3 nucleotides read TGCGCCAGCAGCTGGACTAGCGGGAGAAATAATCTTAATGAGCAGTTCTTC.

The chain links TRBV5-1 to TRBJ1-4, with 7 bases lining up with TRBD1. Germline-derived CDR1 and CDR2 are SGHRS and YFSETQ. V lost 2 bases to trimming and J lost 5 bases; unmatched junction nucleotides: 6. The CDR3 sequence is 15 residues long. In nucleotides, the CDR3 is TGCGCCAGCAGCTTCCTGGGACAGCGGAATGAAAAACTGTTTTTT. This codes for CASSFLGQRNEKLFF.

V and J are TRBV5-1 and TRBJ2-7; D ambiguous. V lost 0 bases and J 1 base, leaving 8 bases between the germline ends. Germline CDR1 is SGHRS and CDR2 is YFSETQ. This CDR3 contains 14 residues. The CDR3 here is CASSLGQPSYEQYF. The DNA for the CDR3 is TGCGCCAGCAGCTTGGGTCAGCCATCCTACGAGCAGTACTTC.

The chain has TRBV11-3 and TRBJ1-1; unclear D gene. Germline CDR1 reads SGHNT; CDR2 reads YENEEA. Between the trimmed V and J ends, which lost 1 base and 0 bases, there was a span of 3 bases. The CDR3 consists of 13 residues. This CDR3 is CASSLAMNTEAFF. CDR3 DNA sequence: TGTGCCAGCAGCTTAGCCATGAACACTGAAGCTTTCTTT.

The chain combines TRBV27 with TRBJ1-3; TRBD1 matches at 8 bases. Looked up from germline, CDR1 is MNHEY and CDR2 is SMNVEV (reference sequence). The CDR3 contains 14 residues. Losses at the gene ends were 6 bases for V and 4 bases for J; bases not matched to a gene: 5. The CDR3 spells CASRGQGAGNTIYF. CDR3 nucleotide sequence: TGTGCCAGCAGAGGACAGGGCGCGGGAAACACCATATATTTT.

This clone occurred once. The chain is built from TRBV18 and TRBJ1-1; D not resolved. The CDR3 is made up of 14 amino acids. V lost 1 base and J 0 bases, leaving 6 bases between the germline ends. Germline assignment: CDR1 KGHSH and CDR2 LQKENI. The CDR3 sequence: CASSPLDMNTEAFF. CDR3 nucleotide sequence: TGTGCCAGCTCACCACTAGACATGAACACTGAAGCTTTCTTT.

The chain carries TRBV7-6 and TRBJ2-5; TRBD2 aligns across 10 bases. Looked up from germline, CDR1 is SGHVS and CDR2 is FNYEAQ. This CDR3 contains 14 residues. V was clipped by 3 bases and J by 4 bases; unmatched bases: 2. Here the CDR3 DNA reads TGTGCCAGCAGCTTGTCTAGCGGGAGAGAGACCCAGTACTTC. It yields the protein CASSLSSGRETQYF.

The rearrangement joins TRBV12-5 to TRBJ1-1, with D possibly TRBD1 on 5 matching bases. Germline-derived CDR1 and CDR2 are LGHNT and FRNRAP. This CDR3 has 14 amino acids. V was trimmed by 7 bases and J by 2 bases, leaving 14 bases between them. CDR3 sequence: CASAMQGINTEAFF. The DNA of the CDR3 is TGTGCTAGTGCTATGCAGGGCATAAACACTGAAGCTTTCTTT.